The 11 T cell receptor beta chains below all came from one sample that was sequenced in a study of blood T cell repertoires in COVID-19. The table came from immunoSEQ multiplex PCR; TCRdb's copy has only in-frame clones and leaves some out. The table lists 100,000 to 150,000 clones, under 85% of them singletons. The sequenced sample consisted of peripheral blood. Receptors originate from a woman aged 60-70 years with acute or convalescent COVID-19.

This chain connects TRBV19 to TRBJ2-7; D might be TRBD2 (5 bases). Trimming stripped 0 bases from V and 2 bases from J, with 8 bases between. CDR1 and CDR2 (germline): LNHDA, SQIVND (reference sequence). CDR3 length equals 14 residues. The CDR3 DNA reads as TGTGCCAGTAGTATAGAAGGGAGAGCCTACGAGCAGTACTTC. It is translated as CASSIEGRAYEQYF. The full variable domain, its missing parts supplied by reference TRBV19 and TRBJ2-7, is DGGITQSPKYLFRKEGQNVTLSCEQNLNHDAMYWYRQDPGQGLRLIYYSQIVNDFQKGDIAEGYSVSREKKESFPLTVTSAQKNPTAFYLCASSIEGRAYEQYFGPGTRLTVT.

The V call is TRBV29-1, the J call TRBJ1-1, with TRBD1 as a possible D gene (6 bases). The V gene's germline CDR1 is SQVTM and CDR2 ANQGSEA. V lost 6 bases to trimming and J lost 4 bases, with 15 bases between them. The CDR3 is 13 amino acids. CDR3 sequence (DNA): TGCAGCGTGGAGGGGGGGAGAGGCACTGAAGCTTTCTTT. It is translated as CSVEGGRGTEAFF.

The CDR3 loop is CASSLSPGEETQYF. CDR3 in DNA: TGCGCCAGCAGCTTGTCTCCCGGAGAAGAGACCCAGTACTTC. The genes are TRBV5-1 and TRBJ2-5; D remains unclear. Looked up from germline, CDR1 is SGHRS and CDR2 is YFSETQ. The CDR3 loop spans 14 amino acids. Trimming stripped 1 base from V and 3 bases from J, with 10 bases between. Full variable domain (outside the CDR3, taken from reference TRBV5-1 and TRBJ2-5): KAGVTQTPRYLIKTRGQQVTLSCSPISGHRSVSWYQQTPGQGLQFLFEYFSETQRNKGNFPGRFSGRQFSNSRSEMNVSTLELGDSALYLCASSLSPGEETQYFGPGTRLLVL.

The chain couples TRBV27 to TRBJ1-2; 7 bases are a match to TRBD1. This CDR3 comprises 16 residues. With 3 bases clipped from V and 6 bases from J, the junction kept 13 bases outside the gene matches. Germline CDR1 is MNHEY and CDR2 is SMNVEV (reference sequence). In DNA, the CDR3 is TGTGCCAGCAGTTTTGAGTGGGACAGCAAGTACAATGGCTACACCTTC. Its translation is CASSFEWDSKYNGYTF.

This chain connects TRBV20-1 to TRBJ1-2; D uncertain. There are 11 residues in the CDR3. Germline loops: CDR1 DFQATT, CDR2 SNEGSKA (reference sequence). Between the trimmed V and J ends, which lost 4 bases and 7 bases, there was a span of 10 bases. The chain's CDR3 is CSAKSQFGYTF. The CDR3 DNA reads as TGCAGTGCTAAATCCCAGTTTGGCTACACCTTC.

The chain joins TRBV7-2 to TRBJ1-1; tentatively, D is TRBD1 (6 bases). The V end lost 2 bases, the J end lost 10 bases, and 14 bases lay between the germline ends. The CDR3 covers 13 residues. The germline V gene has CDR1 SGHTA and CDR2 FQGNSA. The CDR3, as DNA: TGTGCCAGCAGCTTAAAGTTGGGCAGGGGAGCTTTCTTT. Protein: CASSLKLGRGAFF.

The chain is built from TRBV5-1 and TRBJ1-4; the D is unclear. The germline V and J ends were trimmed by 3 bases and 8 bases, with 14 bases remaining between them. Germline V CDR1 and CDR2: SGHRS, YFSETQ. The CDR3 is made up of 14 amino acids. CDR3 nucleotide sequence: TGCGCCAGCAGCTCGGACGGGGAGGACGAAAAACTGTTTTTT. Translating gives CASSSDGEDEKLFF.

The chain carries TRBV6-5 and TRBJ2-5; D perhaps matches TRBD1 (6 bases). V dropped 6 bases and J dropped 1 base, with 15 bases sitting between them. Germline-derived CDR1 and CDR2 are MNHEY and SVGAGI. The CDR3 has 15 amino acids. Here the CDR3 reads CASRMGAGLQETQYF. The CDR3 DNA reads as TGTGCCAGCAGGATGGGGGCAGGGCTCCAAGAGACCCAGTACTTC.

The chain recombines TRBV18 with TRBJ2-1; 7 bases match TRBD1. The V and J ends lost 3 bases and 10 bases, in that order; junction bases with no gene match: 9. The CDR3 runs to 14 residues. Germline V gene sequence: CDR1 KGHSH, CDR2 LQKENI. The CDR3 reads CASSPSRQGREQFF. The CDR3 DNA reads TGTGCCAGCTCACCCTCTCGACAGGGTCGAGAGCAGTTCTTC.

The chain couples TRBV29-1 to TRBJ2-1; TRBD2 matches 7 bases. CDR3 length: 13 amino acids. Germline CDR1 reads SQVTM; CDR2 reads ANQGSEA. Unmatched junction bases numbered 7, after V lost 7 bases and J lost 4 bases. For the CDR3, the DNA is TGCAGCGACGTGGGGGGGGGTTACAATGAGCAGTTCTTC. Its protein is CSDVGGGYNEQFF.

The V gene is TRBV7-9, the J gene TRBJ1-6; a possible D gene is TRBD1 (6 bases). Between the trimmed V and J ends, which lost 2 bases and 6 bases, there was a span of 20 bases. CDR3 length equals 18 residues. CDR1 and CDR2 (germline): SEHNR, FQNEAQ (reference sequence). The CDR3 DNA sequence: TGTGCCAGCAGCTTATCAAAATCGGCAGGGGCGTTTAATTCACCCCTCCACTTT. Translated, it gives CASSLSKSAGAFNSPLHF.